A selection of T cell receptor beta chains follows, all from one sample in a study of OX40 agonist ivuxolimab in advanced cancers. Some clones are missing from TCRdb's copy, which holds only in-frame ones; the method was immunoSEQ multiplex PCR. The sample consists of roughly 76,000 clones, 70% to 90% of them appearing once. The input for sequencing was CD4+ or CD8+ T cells sorted from blood, taken in a trial of the OX40 agonist ivuxolimab. All receptors come from an adult with an advanced solid tumor such as melanoma, head and neck, liver or kidney cancer. Both conserved end residues are part of each CDR3. A D gene is named only where the DNA matches it firmly. The size entry is marked missing in some rows and otherwise reads once, few, many or a size class.

v_gene,j_gene,abundance,d_gene,CDR3nt,CDR3aa
TRBV27,TRBJ1-4,-,-,TGTGCCAGCAGTTTGTTTGACAGTGAGAGGGAAAAACTGTTTTTT,CASSLFDSEREKLFF
TRBV19,TRBJ1-2,-,TRBD1,TGTGCCAGTAGAAAGGGACAGACCTATGGCTACACCTTC,CASRKGQTYGYTF
TRBV7-3,TRBJ2-2,-,-,TGTGCCAGCAGCCCCTCCCCGGGATGGAACACCGGGGAGCTGTTTTTT,CASSPSPGWNTGELFF
TRBV5-4,TRBJ1-2,-,-,TGTGCCAGCAGCCCGGGGGGGGCTACGTACTATGGCTACACCTTC,CASSPGGATYYGYTF
TRBV6-6,TRBJ2-7,-,-,TGTGCCAGCAATCCGGGACGGAGCTCCTACGAGCAGTACTTC,CASNPGRSSYEQYF
TRBV5-4,TRBJ2-1,-,TRBD2,TGTGCCAGCAGCTTGACTAGCGGGGCCTACAATGAGCAGTTCTTC,CASSLTSGAYNEQFF
TRBV5-6,TRBJ2-7,-,TRBD1,TGTGCCAGCAGCTTCACAGGGGGGAGCTACGAGCAGTACTTC,CASSFTGGSYEQYF
TRBV5-6,TRBJ2-3,-,-,TGTGCCAGCAGCGCTAGTTTGGGCGACACAGATACGCAGTATTTT,CASSASLGDTDTQYF
TRBV18,TRBJ1-1,-,TRBD1,TGTGCCAGCCGACCGGGACAGGGGGCGTCCAGGAACACTGAAGCTTTCTTT,CASRPGQGASRNTEAFF
TRBV29-1,TRBJ1-1,-,-,TGCAGCGTTGAGGCGGGGACTGAAGCTTTCTTT,CSVEAGTEAFF
TRBV2,TRBJ1-6,few,-,TGTGCCAGCAGTGTTTCAGGGAGAGATTCACCCCTCCACTTT,CASSVSGRDSPLHF
TRBV9,TRBJ1-1,-,-,TGTGCCAGCAGCCCAGTCTCCCCTGGGACGGTGAACACTGAAGCTTTCTTT,CASSPVSPGTVNTEAFF
TRBV12-5,TRBJ2-7,-,-,TGTGCTAGTGGTTTGGTATTCTCGGGAGAGCAGTACTTC,CASGLVFSGEQYF
TRBV4-2,TRBJ2-1,-,-,TGTGCCAGCAGCCCCCGGGACCTCCAAGGTTACAATGAGCAGTTCTTC,CASSPRDLQGYNEQFF
TRBV7-2,TRBJ2-5,-,TRBD1,TGTGCCAGCAGCTACACCGGGACAGGGGGTTGGGAGACCCAGTACTTC,CASSYTGTGGWETQYF
TRBV5-6,TRBJ2-2,-,-,TGTGCCAGCAGCTTAAGTTTTGGGTTTGAGGACACCGGGGAGCTGTTTTTT,CASSLSFGFEDTGELFF
TRBV7-9,TRBJ2-3,-,-,TGTGCCAGCAGCTTTGGAGGGACAGATACGCAGTATTTT,CASSFGGTDTQYF
TRBV7-2,TRBJ2-5,-,-,TGTGCCAGCAGCTTAAGCTACGGAGGGGAGACCCAGTACTTC,CASSLSYGGETQYF
TRBV19,TRBJ1-4,once,TRBD1,TGTGCCAGTAGTGGCCAGGGGGTGGGGGAAAAACTGTTTTTT,CASSGQGVGEKLFF
TRBV19,TRBJ1-1,-,-,TGTGCCAGTAGTTTACAGGATTTCGGGACTGAAGCTTTCTTT,CASSLQDFGTEAFF
TRBV2,TRBJ2-7,-,-,TGTGCCAGCAAGGGGACCTACGAGCAGTACTTC,CASKGTYEQYF
TRBV2,TRBJ2-1,-,TRBD2,TGTGCCAGCAATACAGCGGGGGGGATTAATGAGCAGTTCTTC,CASNTAGGINEQFF
TRBV6-4,TRBJ1-1,-,TRBD1,TGTGCCAGCAGTGACTCAAAGGGGGTGATGGGGACAGGGGGTACCACTGAAGCTTTCTTT,CASSDSKGVMGTGGTTEAFF
TRBV7-9,TRBJ1-2,-,-,TGTGCCAGCAGCGAAAGAGGCACAAGCCACTATGGCTACACCTTC,CASSERGTSHYGYTF
TRBV5-1,TRBJ2-2,-,-,TGCGCCAGCGCCCATCCCGACAGGTTGAACACCGGGGAGCTGTTTTTT,CASAHPDRLNTGELFF
TRBV18,TRBJ2-5,-,TRBD2,TGTGCCAGCTCACCGGCAGGGACTAGCGGGGAGACCCAGTACTTC,CASSPAGTSGETQYF
TRBV4-1,TRBJ2-1,-,-,TGCGCCAGCAGCCAAGGAGGGACTGTGAGCAATGAGCAGTTCTTC,CASSQGGTVSNEQFF
TRBV7-9,TRBJ2-2,-,TRBD2,TGTGCCAGCAGCGCCGGACTAGCGGGACCCACCGGGGAGCTGTTTTTT,CASSAGLAGPTGELFF
TRBV9,TRBJ2-2,-,TRBD2,TGTGCCAGCAGCAAATCTAGCGGGGGGAGCACCGGGGAGCTGTTTTTT,CASSKSSGGSTGELFF
TRBV10-3,TRBJ2-7,-,TRBD1,TGTGCCATCAGTGAGGACAGGGTTTTGTACGAGCAGTACTTC,CAISEDRVLYEQYF
TRBV7-2,TRBJ2-3,-,-,TGTGCCAGCAGCTTCGACAGGACCCACTACTTACCCACAGATACGCAGTATTTT,CASSFDRTHYLPTDTQYF